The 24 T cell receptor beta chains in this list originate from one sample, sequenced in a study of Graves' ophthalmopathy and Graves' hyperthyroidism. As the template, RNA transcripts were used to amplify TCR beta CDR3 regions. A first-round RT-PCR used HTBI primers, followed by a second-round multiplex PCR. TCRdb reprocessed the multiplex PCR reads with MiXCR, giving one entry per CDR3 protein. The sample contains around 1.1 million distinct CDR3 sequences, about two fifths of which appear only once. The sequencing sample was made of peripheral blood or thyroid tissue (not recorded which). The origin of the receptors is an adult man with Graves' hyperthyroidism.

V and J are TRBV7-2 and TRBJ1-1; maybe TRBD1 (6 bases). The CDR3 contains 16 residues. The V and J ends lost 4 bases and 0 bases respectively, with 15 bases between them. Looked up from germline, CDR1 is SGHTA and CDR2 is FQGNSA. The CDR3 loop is CASSSAETGLNTEAFF. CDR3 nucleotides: TGTGCCAGCAGCTCGGCTGAGACAGGTCTGAACACTGAAGCTTTCTTT. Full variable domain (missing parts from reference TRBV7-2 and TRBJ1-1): GAGVSQSPSNKVTEKGKDVELRCDPISGHTALYWYRQSLGQGLEFLIYFQGNSAPDKSGLPSDRFSAERTGGSVSTLTIQRTQQEDSAVYLCASSSAETGLNTEAFFGQGTRLTVV.

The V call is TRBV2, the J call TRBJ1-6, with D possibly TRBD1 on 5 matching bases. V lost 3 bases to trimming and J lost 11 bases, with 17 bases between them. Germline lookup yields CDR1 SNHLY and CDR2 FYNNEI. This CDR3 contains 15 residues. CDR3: CASSDIGGYGPPLHF. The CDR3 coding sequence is TGTGCCAGCAGTGACATCGGGGGATATGGTCCACCCCTCCACTTT.

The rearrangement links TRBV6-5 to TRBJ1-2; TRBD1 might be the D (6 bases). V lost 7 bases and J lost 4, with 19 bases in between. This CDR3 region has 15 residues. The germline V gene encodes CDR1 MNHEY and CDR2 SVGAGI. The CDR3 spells CASNPTGTVGYGYTF. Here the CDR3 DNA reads TGTGCCAGCAACCCCACAGGGACGGTCGGCTATGGCTACACCTTC.

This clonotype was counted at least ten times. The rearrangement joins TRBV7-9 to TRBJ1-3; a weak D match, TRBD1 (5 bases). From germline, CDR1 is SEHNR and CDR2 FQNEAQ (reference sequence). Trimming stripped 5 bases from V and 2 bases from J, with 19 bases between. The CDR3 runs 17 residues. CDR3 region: CASSTRFGDDAGNTIYF. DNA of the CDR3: TGTGCCAGCAGCACGCGTTTTGGGGACGACGCTGGAAACACCATATATTTT.

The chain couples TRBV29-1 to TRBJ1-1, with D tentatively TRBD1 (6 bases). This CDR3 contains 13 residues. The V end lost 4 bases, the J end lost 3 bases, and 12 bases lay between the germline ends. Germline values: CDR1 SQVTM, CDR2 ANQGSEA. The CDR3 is CSVVQGLDTEAFF. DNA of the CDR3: TGCAGCGTTGTGCAGGGGCTCGACACTGAAGCTTTCTTT.

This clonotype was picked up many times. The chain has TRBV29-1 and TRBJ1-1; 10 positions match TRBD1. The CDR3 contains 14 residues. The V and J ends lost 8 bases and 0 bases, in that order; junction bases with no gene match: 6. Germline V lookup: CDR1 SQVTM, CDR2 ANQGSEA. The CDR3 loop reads CSRGTGVMNTEAFF. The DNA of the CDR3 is TGCAGCCGGGGGACAGGGGTCATGAACACTGAAGCTTTCTTT.

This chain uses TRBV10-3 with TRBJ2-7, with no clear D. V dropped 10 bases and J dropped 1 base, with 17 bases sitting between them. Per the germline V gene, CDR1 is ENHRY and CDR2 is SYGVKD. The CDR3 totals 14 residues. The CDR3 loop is CATSRTEASYEQYF. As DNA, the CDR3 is TGTGCCACATCTAGGACCGAGGCGTCCTACGAGCAGTACTTC.

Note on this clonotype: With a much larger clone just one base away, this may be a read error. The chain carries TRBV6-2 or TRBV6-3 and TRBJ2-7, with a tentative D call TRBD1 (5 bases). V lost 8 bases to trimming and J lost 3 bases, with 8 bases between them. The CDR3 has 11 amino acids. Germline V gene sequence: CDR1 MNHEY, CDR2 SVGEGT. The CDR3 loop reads CASADSYEQYF. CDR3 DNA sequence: TGTGCCAGCGCCGACAGCTACGAGCAGTACTTC.

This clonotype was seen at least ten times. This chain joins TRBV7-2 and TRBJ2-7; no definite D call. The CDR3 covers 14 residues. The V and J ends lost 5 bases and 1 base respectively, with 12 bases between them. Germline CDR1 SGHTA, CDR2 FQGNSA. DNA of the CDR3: TGTGCCAGCAGCGTAAACAGAGGATCCTACGAGCAGTACTTC. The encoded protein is CASSVNRGSYEQYF.

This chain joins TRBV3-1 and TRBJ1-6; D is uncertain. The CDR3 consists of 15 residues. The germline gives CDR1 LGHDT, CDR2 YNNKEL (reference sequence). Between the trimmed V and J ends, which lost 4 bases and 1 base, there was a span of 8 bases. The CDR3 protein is CASSPGVSYNSPLHF. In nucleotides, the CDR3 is TGTGCCAGCAGCCCCGGGGTATCCTATAATTCACCCCTCCACTTT.

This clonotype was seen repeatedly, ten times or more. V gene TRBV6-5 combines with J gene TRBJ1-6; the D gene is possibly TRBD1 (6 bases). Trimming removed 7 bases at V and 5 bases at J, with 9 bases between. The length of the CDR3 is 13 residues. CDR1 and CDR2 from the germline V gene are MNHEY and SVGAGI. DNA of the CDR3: TGTGCCAGCACGCCAGGGGATAATTCACCCCTCCACTTT. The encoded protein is CASTPGDNSPLHF.

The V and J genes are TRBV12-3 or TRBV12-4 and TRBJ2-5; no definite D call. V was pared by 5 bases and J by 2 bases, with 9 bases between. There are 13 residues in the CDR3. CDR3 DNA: TGTGCCAGCAGTCCTCCAGAACAAGAGACCCAGTACTTC. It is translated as CASSPPEQETQYF.

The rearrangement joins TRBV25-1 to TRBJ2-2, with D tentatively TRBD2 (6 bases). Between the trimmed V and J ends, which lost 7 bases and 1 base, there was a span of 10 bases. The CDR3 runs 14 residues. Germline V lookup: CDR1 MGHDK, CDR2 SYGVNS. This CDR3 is CASTGRGNTGELFF. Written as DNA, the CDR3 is TGTGCCAGCACCGGGAGAGGGAACACCGGGGAGCTGTTTTTT.

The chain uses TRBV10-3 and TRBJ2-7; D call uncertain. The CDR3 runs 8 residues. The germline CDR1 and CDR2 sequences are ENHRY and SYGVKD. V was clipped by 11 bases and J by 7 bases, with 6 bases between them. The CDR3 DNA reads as TGTGCCTCCAAGGAGCAGTACTTC. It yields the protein CASKEQYF.

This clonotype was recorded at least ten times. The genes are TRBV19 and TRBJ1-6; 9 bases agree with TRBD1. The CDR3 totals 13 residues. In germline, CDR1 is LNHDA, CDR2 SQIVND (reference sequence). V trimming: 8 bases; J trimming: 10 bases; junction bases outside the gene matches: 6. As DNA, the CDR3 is TGTGCCAGTGCGGACAGGGGTGGCTCACCCCTCCACTTT. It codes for CASADRGGSPLHF.

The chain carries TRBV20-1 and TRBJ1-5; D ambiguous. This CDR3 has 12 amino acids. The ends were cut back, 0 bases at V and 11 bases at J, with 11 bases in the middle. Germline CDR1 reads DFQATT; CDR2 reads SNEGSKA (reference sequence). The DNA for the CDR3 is TGCAGTGCTAGAGAGGCGGGAGAGACCCAGCATTTT. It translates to CSAREAGETQHF.

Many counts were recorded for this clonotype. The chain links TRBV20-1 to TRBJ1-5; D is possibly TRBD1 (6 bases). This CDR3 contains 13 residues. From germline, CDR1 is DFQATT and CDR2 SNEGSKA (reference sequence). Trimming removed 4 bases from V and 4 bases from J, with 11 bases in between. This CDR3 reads CSATGQRNQPQHF. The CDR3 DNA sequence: TGCAGTGCTACCGGACAGAGGAATCAGCCCCAGCATTTT.

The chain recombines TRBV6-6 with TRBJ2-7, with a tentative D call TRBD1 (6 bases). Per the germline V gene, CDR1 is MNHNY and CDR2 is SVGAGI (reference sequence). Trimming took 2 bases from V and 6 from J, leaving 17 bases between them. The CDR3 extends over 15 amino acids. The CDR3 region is CASSYMGALGSEQYF. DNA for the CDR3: TGTGCCAGCAGTTACATGGGGGCGCTGGGTAGCGAGCAGTACTTC.

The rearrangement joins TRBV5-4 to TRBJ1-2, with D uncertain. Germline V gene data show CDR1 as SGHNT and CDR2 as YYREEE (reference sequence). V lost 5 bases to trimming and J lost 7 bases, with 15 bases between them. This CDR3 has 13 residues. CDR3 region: CASSRTGASGYTF. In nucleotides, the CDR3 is TGTGCCAGCAGTCGGACGGGCGCTAGTGGCTACACCTTC.

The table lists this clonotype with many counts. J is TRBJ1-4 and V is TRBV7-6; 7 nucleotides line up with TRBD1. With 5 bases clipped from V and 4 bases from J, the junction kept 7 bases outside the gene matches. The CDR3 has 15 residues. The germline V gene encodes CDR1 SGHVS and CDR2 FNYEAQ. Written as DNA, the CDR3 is TGTGCCAGCAGCCCCACAGGGGCCAATAATGAAAAACTGTTTTTT. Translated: CASSPTGANNEKLFF.

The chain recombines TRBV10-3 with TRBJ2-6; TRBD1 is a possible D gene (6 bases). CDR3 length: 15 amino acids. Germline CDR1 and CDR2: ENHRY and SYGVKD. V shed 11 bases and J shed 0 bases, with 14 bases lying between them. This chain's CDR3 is CAGRDTYSGANVLTF. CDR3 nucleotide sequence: TGTGCCGGCAGGGACACCTACTCTGGGGCCAACGTCCTGACTTTC.

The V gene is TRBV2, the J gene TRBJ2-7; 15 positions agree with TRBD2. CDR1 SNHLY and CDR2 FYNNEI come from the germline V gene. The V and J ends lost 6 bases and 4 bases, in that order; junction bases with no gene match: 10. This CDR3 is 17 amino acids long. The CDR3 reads CASSFLAGLAGGYEQYF. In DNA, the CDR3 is TGTGCCAGCAGCTTTTTAGCGGGACTAGCGGGAGGTTACGAGCAGTACTTC.

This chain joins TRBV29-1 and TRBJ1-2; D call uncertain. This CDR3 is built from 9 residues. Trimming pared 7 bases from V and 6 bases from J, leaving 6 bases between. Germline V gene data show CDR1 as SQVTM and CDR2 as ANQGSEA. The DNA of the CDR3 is TGCAGCGGGCTACATGGCTACACCTTC. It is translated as CSGLHGYTF.

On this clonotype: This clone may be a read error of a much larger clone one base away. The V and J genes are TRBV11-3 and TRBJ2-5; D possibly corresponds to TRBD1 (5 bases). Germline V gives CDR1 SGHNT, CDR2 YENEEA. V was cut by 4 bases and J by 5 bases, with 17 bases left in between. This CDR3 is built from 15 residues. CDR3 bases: TGTGCCAGCAGCTCGAGGACAAGTCGCGAGGAGACCCAGTACTTC. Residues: CASSSRTSREETQYF.